The present T cell receptor beta chain was sequenced within a study of cytomegalovirus exposure and HLA in healthy donors. With regard to this clone: Antigen: not known.

Study findings and constraints: When presence/absence was analysed, sequencing depth was taken to be roughly uniform across donors. The authors confirmed in vitro that a few CMV-associated chains were specific for CMV antigens. Previous analysis showed most TCR beta V segments were productive about 87% or about 30% of the time.

Primers included in the PCR were 60 Vbeta and 13 Jbeta primers. The repertoire was sequenced with immunoSEQ multiplex PCR; TCRdb's copy has only in-frame clones and lacks some. The table records about 150,000 clones, 85% of them present only once. Sequencing used PBMCs. This receptor was identified in a boy aged 2 to 9 in good health and CMV-seronegative.

For the CDR3, the DNA is TGTGCCAGCTCACCAAACGACAGGGGCGTTAATTCACCCCTCCACTTT. It encodes CASSPNDRGVNSPLHF. V gene TRBV18 combines with J gene TRBJ1-6; 8 positions agree with TRBD1. Germline values: CDR1 KGHSH, CDR2 LQKENI. The length of the CDR3 is 16 residues. V shed 2 bases and J 6 bases; nucleotides not matched to a gene: 6.